This T cell receptor beta chain was sequenced in a study of blood T cell repertoires in COVID-19. Study overall: From the United States, Italy and Spain came samples of acute and convalescent COVID-19. Nucleic acid was either cDNA or gDNA, and it came from T cells, B-cell-depleted T cells, or PBMCs.

Under the authors' procedure: Researchers report that nucleated cell counts were estimated from reference gene primer amplification. Here immunoSEQ multiplex PCR was the method, and the copy in TCRdb shows in-frame clones only, minus some. V and J calls and clone size are copied from that table; D and trimming were computed from the DNA. The data contain 65,000 to 70,000 clones, around 93% of them singletons. The CDR3 is 16 amino acids. J gave up 13 bases and V 0 bases, and 13 bases lay outside the gene matches. CDR1 and CDR2 from the germline V gene are SGHDT and YYEEEE. The chain employs TRBV5-6 and TRBJ1-6, with 7 bases fitting TRBD1. Input material: peripheral blood. This receptor was identified in a man in his 70s with active COVID-19. The CDR3 DNA follows: TGTGCCAGCAGCTTGGTTCCGGCGGCAGGGGGAAATCCCCTCCACTTT. Translated: CASSLVPAAGGNPLHF.